This T cell receptor beta chain was sequenced in a study of cytomegalovirus exposure and HLA in healthy donors. CDR1 and CDR2 from the germline V gene are SGHRS and YFSETQ. This CDR3 contains 17 residues. The V and J ends lost 0 bases and 4 bases respectively, with 16 bases between them. On this clone: Antigen unknown.

Whole-study findings and limits: Among the most significant clusters, several appeared linked to common viral pathogens in a later analysis. Later analysis identified a missense DCLRE1C variant that was linked to TCR beta V- and J-gene trimming. Cytomegalovirus-associated TCR beta chains were listed, numbering 164.

It was with 60 Vbeta and 13 Jbeta primers that the PCR ran. Profiled with immunoSEQ multiplex PCR; TCRdb holds only in-frame clones, not every one. The repertoire includes roughly 120,000 clones, approximately 79% of them detected once, and approximately 16% sits in the top ten. This chain joins TRBV5-1 and TRBJ2-2, with D possibly being TRBD1 (6 bases). The TCR comes from a man aged 50 to 60 in good health and CMV-seropositive. The sequencing input was PBMCs. In DNA form, the CDR3 reads TGCGCCAGCAGCTTGGTTAACAGGGTGGTAGGCACCGGGGAGCTGTTTTTT. It encodes CASSLVNRVVGTGELFF.